This is a list of T cell receptor beta chains from one sample in a study of T cells in Graves' hyperthyroidism and ophthalmopathy. TCRdb reprocessed the multiplex PCR reads with MiXCR, giving one entry per CDR3 protein. The sample lists roughly 570,000 distinct CDR3 sequences; 46% were seen once. The sequencing input was peripheral blood or thyroid tissue (not recorded which). Receptors originate from a woman between 18 and 29 years old with Graves' hyperthyroidism. Both conserved end residues are part of each CDR3. The D gene is left open where the match is weak. The size field is filled for only some rows; it gives once, few, many or a size class.

j_gene: TRBJ2-5
v_gene: TRBV6-1
len: 14
abundance: once
d_gene: TRBD1
CDR3nt: TGTGCCAGCAGTGCGGACAGGGGGTCAGATACGCAGTACTTC
CDR3aa: CASSADRGSDTQYF

j_gene: TRBJ1-1
v_gene: TRBV12-5
len: 13
abundance: many
d_gene: NA
CDR3nt: TGTGCTAGTGCCCTCGGGTTGAACACTGAAGCTTTCTTT
CDR3aa: CASALGLNTEAFF

j_gene: TRBJ2-5
v_gene: TRBV6-5
len: 15
abundance: NA
d_gene: TRBD1
CDR3nt: TGTGCCAGCAGTGAAGGGACAGGGACATGGGAGACCCAGTACTTC
CDR3aa: CASSEGTGTWETQYF

j_gene: TRBJ2-7
v_gene: TRBV7-3
len: 14
abundance: many
d_gene: NA
CDR3nt: TGTGCCAGCAGCTTAAACTCGGGCTGGGACGAGCAGTACTTC
CDR3aa: CASSLNSGWDEQYF

j_gene: TRBJ1-4
v_gene: TRBV7-2
len: 15
abundance: many
d_gene: NA
CDR3nt: TGTGCCAGCGGATTATTAGGGACTGATAGTGAAAAACTGTTTTTT
CDR3aa: CASGLLGTDSEKLFF

j_gene: TRBJ1-5
v_gene: TRBV4-3
len: 16
abundance: NA
d_gene: NA
CDR3nt: TGCGCCAGCAGCCAACCTGGGACCGGGAGAAATCATGCCCAGCATTTT
CDR3aa: CASSQPGTGRNHAQHF

j_gene: TRBJ1-2
v_gene: TRBV2
len: 17
abundance: NA
d_gene: TRBD1
CDR3nt: TGTGCCAGCAGCTTCACCGGGACAGGGGACTCGCACTATGGCTACACCTTC
CDR3aa: CASSFTGTGDSHYGYTF

j_gene: TRBJ2-2
v_gene: TRBV7-6
len: 14
abundance: NA
d_gene: NA
CDR3nt: TGTGCCAGCAGCAGGGGGGACAACACCGGGGAGCTGTTTTTT
CDR3aa: CASSRGDNTGELFF

j_gene: TRBJ1-5
v_gene: TRBV24-1
len: 13
abundance: once
d_gene: NA
CDR3nt: TGTGCCACACGAGGACGGGACAATCAGCCCCAGCATTTT
CDR3aa: CATRGRDNQPQHF

j_gene: TRBJ1-2
v_gene: TRBV5-8
len: 16
abundance: many
d_gene: NA
CDR3nt: TGTGCCAGCAGCTCGATCGGGACGGGTATTAACTATGGCTACACCTTC
CDR3aa: CASSSIGTGINYGYTF

j_gene: TRBJ1-3
v_gene: TRBV19
len: 14
abundance: many
d_gene: NA
CDR3nt: TGTGCCAGTAGCTCTCGGCAGGAAGCGGACACCATATATTTT
CDR3aa: CASSSRQEADTIYF

j_gene: TRBJ2-7
v_gene: TRBV11-1
len: 13
abundance: NA
d_gene: NA
CDR3nt: TGTGCCAGCAGTGATCCTGGGACGAACGAGCAGTACTTC
CDR3aa: CASSDPGTNEQYF

j_gene: TRBJ1-1
v_gene: TRBV29-1
len: 14
abundance: NA
d_gene: NA
CDR3nt: TGCAGCGTTAGGGCAGGGGCCCTGAACACTGAAGCTTTCTTT
CDR3aa: CSVRAGALNTEAFF

j_gene: TRBJ2-7
v_gene: TRBV2
len: 14
abundance: many
d_gene: TRBD1
CDR3nt: TGTGCCAGCAGGGGGACAGATTCTACCTACGAGCAGTACTTC
CDR3aa: CASRGTDSTYEQYF

j_gene: TRBJ2-7
v_gene: TRBV9
len: 16
abundance: many
d_gene: NA
CDR3nt: TGTGCCAGCAGCGTAGGGTCTCGAGGCCCCCCCTACGAGCAGTACTTC
CDR3aa: CASSVGSRGPPYEQYF

j_gene: TRBJ2-7
v_gene: TRBV6-4
len: 17
abundance: NA
d_gene: TRBD2
CDR3nt: TGTGCCAGCAGTGAACTCGTTCGACTAGCGGGTCGCTACGAGCAGTACTTC
CDR3aa: CASSELVRLAGRYEQYF

j_gene: TRBJ1-5
v_gene: TRBV20-1
len: 14
abundance: many
d_gene: NA
CDR3nt: TGCAGTGCTAGAGATTACTCCGGCAATCAGCCCCAGCATTTT
CDR3aa: CSARDYSGNQPQHF

j_gene: TRBJ1-2
v_gene: TRBV25-1
len: 14
abundance: NA
d_gene: NA
CDR3nt: TGTGCCAGCAGTGAATCTTTACAGAACTATGGCTACACCTTC
CDR3aa: CASSESLQNYGYTF

j_gene: TRBJ1-3
v_gene: TRBV2
len: 13
abundance: NA
d_gene: NA
CDR3nt: TGTGCTACCGATCCCGTCTCTGGAAACACCATATATTTT
CDR3aa: CATDPVSGNTIYF

j_gene: TRBJ2-5
v_gene: TRBV6-1
len: 16
abundance: many
d_gene: TRBD2
CDR3nt: TGTGCCAGCAGTGAAGCCAGCGGGAGAGGAATGGAGACCCAGTACTTC
CDR3aa: CASSEASGRGMETQYF

j_gene: TRBJ1-2
v_gene: TRBV4-1
len: 13
abundance: NA
d_gene: TRBD1
CDR3nt: TGCGCCAGCAGCCAGGCAGGGGGCTATGGCTACACCTTC
CDR3aa: CASSQAGGYGYTF

j_gene: TRBJ2-5
v_gene: TRBV12-5
len: 14
abundance: few
d_gene: TRBD2
CDR3nt: TGTGCTAGTGGTGCCGGCGCGGGAGGTGTGACCCAGTACTTC
CDR3aa: CASGAGAGGVTQYF

j_gene: TRBJ2-5
v_gene: TRBV10-3
len: 16
abundance: many
d_gene: NA
CDR3nt: TGTGCCATCAGTGAGCCGACGCTGCGGGATGGAGAGACCCAGTACTTC
CDR3aa: CAISEPTLRDGETQYF

j_gene: TRBJ1-4
v_gene: TRBV5-4
len: 16
abundance: many
d_gene: TRBD1
CDR3nt: TGTGCCAGCAGCCCTAACAGGGGACGGCCTAATGAAAAACTGTTTTTT
CDR3aa: CASSPNRGRPNEKLFF

j_gene: TRBJ1-5
v_gene: TRBV12-3/TRBV12-4
len: 14
abundance: many
d_gene: NA
CDR3nt: TGTGCCAGCAGTTTCTGGGCGATGGATCGGCCCCAGCATTTT
CDR3aa: CASSFWAMDRPQHF

j_gene: TRBJ1-4
v_gene: TRBV12-3/TRBV12-4
len: 14
abundance: many
d_gene: NA
CDR3nt: TGTGCCAGCAGCACCTACAGGGAAGGGGAAAAACTGTTTTTT
CDR3aa: CASSTYREGEKLFF

j_gene: TRBJ1-1
v_gene: TRBV6-5
len: 13
abundance: many
d_gene: NA
CDR3nt: TGTGCCAGCAGCCCGGGACGCCGCACTGAAGCTTTCTTT
CDR3aa: CASSPGRRTEAFF

j_gene: TRBJ1-5
v_gene: TRBV6-2/TRBV6-3
len: 15
abundance: NA
d_gene: NA
CDR3nt: TGTGCCAGCAGCTCCCCGTTTGGGAGCAATCAGCCCCAGCATTTT
CDR3aa: CASSSPFGSNQPQHF

j_gene: TRBJ1-1
v_gene: TRBV12-3/TRBV12-4
len: 15
abundance: NA
d_gene: TRBD1
CDR3nt: TGTGCCAGCAGTGAAACAGGGGATGGCTACACTGAAGCTTTCTTT
CDR3aa: CASSETGDGYTEAFF

j_gene: TRBJ2-3
v_gene: TRBV11-2
len: 17
abundance: NA
d_gene: TRBD2
CDR3nt: TGTGCCAGCAGCTTAGACCCGGCGGGAGGGCCAACAGATACGCAGTATTTT
CDR3aa: CASSLDPAGGPTDTQYF

j_gene: TRBJ2-1
v_gene: TRBV19
len: 14
abundance: few
d_gene: TRBD2
CDR3nt: TGTGCCAGTCGTACTAGCGGGAGGAACTATGAGCAGTTCTTC
CDR3aa: CASRTSGRNYEQFF

j_gene: TRBJ1-4
v_gene: TRBV5-5
len: 15
abundance: many
d_gene: TRBD1
CDR3nt: TGTGCCAGCAGCGGGGACAGGGGGCTGAGTGAAAAACTGTTTTTT
CDR3aa: CASSGDRGLSEKLFF

j_gene: TRBJ2-7
v_gene: TRBV5-6
len: 16
abundance: NA
d_gene: NA
CDR3nt: TGTGCCAGCAGCCCCTACGGTTGGTCCTCGCGGTACGAGCAGTACTTC
CDR3aa: CASSPYGWSSRYEQYF

j_gene: TRBJ2-6
v_gene: TRBV6-6
len: 15
abundance: many
d_gene: NA
CDR3nt: TGTGCCAGCAGCTTCAGTTGGCCTGGGGCCAACGTCCTGACTTTC
CDR3aa: CASSFSWPGANVLTF

j_gene: TRBJ2-7
v_gene: TRBV20-1
len: 10
abundance: few
d_gene: NA
CDR3nt: TGCAGTGCTAGCGGGGACGAGCAGTACTTC
CDR3aa: CSASGDEQYF

j_gene: TRBJ2-2
v_gene: TRBV20-1
len: 13
abundance: many
d_gene: NA
CDR3nt: TGCAGTGCTAGAGATAGGCAAACCGGGGAGCTGTTTTTT
CDR3aa: CSARDRQTGELFF

j_gene: TRBJ1-2
v_gene: TRBV24-1
len: 15
abundance: NA
d_gene: NA
CDR3nt: TGTGCCACCAGTGACTACCGGGCGGACGACTATGGCTACACCTTC
CDR3aa: CATSDYRADDYGYTF

j_gene: TRBJ2-1
v_gene: TRBV12-3/TRBV12-4
len: 15
abundance: NA
d_gene: NA
CDR3nt: TGTGCCAGCAGTCTAAAACAGAGCTCCTACAATGAGCAGTTCTTC
CDR3aa: CASSLKQSSYNEQFF

j_gene: TRBJ1-2
v_gene: TRBV7-2
len: 15
abundance: NA
d_gene: TRBD1
CDR3nt: TGCGCCAGCAGCCAGGGACAGGGGACCTACAATGGCTACACCTTC
CDR3aa: CASSQGQGTYNGYTF

j_gene: TRBJ1-2
v_gene: TRBV12-3/TRBV12-4
len: 14
abundance: many
d_gene: NA
CDR3nt: TGTGCCAGCAGTCATTTGGACATCGGGAATGGCTACACCTTC
CDR3aa: CASSHLDIGNGYTF

j_gene: TRBJ2-1
v_gene: TRBV20-1
len: 12
abundance: NA
d_gene: NA
CDR3nt: TGCAGTGCTAGAAGGGGCCTTTATGAGCAGTTCTTC
CDR3aa: CSARRGLYEQFF

j_gene: TRBJ2-7
v_gene: TRBV20-1
len: 14
abundance: NA
d_gene: TRBD1
CDR3nt: TGCAGTGCGTTGGCCGGGACAGGCGACTACGAGCAGTACTTC
CDR3aa: CSALAGTGDYEQYF

j_gene: TRBJ2-5
v_gene: TRBV7-2
len: 13
abundance: once
d_gene: TRBD1
CDR3nt: TGTGCCAGCAGCTCCGCGACAGGGGAGACCCAGTACTTC
CDR3aa: CASSSATGETQYF

j_gene: TRBJ1-4
v_gene: TRBV28
len: 13
abundance: NA
d_gene: NA
CDR3nt: TGTGCCAGCAGTTCACAGGGAGATGAAAAACTGTTTTTT
CDR3aa: CASSSQGDEKLFF

j_gene: TRBJ2-7
v_gene: TRBV29-1
len: 13
abundance: NA
d_gene: TRBD2
CDR3nt: TGCAGCGTTTCGGGACTAGCATCCCATGAGCAGTACTTC
CDR3aa: CSVSGLASHEQYF

j_gene: TRBJ1-2
v_gene: TRBV2
len: 13
abundance: NA
d_gene: TRBD1
CDR3nt: TGTGCCAGCAGTGGACAGGGGGGATCCGGCTACACCTTC
CDR3aa: CASSGQGGSGYTF

j_gene: TRBJ2-7
v_gene: TRBV5-1
len: 16
abundance: many
d_gene: TRBD2
CDR3nt: TGCGCCAGCAGCTTGGCGCCGGCTAGCGGCTCCTACGAGCAGTACTTC
CDR3aa: CASSLAPASGSYEQYF

j_gene: TRBJ2-2
v_gene: TRBV3-1
len: 15
abundance: few
d_gene: NA
CDR3nt: TGTGCCAGCAGCCAAGGGGGACACTTCACCGGGGAGCTGTTTTTT
CDR3aa: CASSQGGHFTGELFF

j_gene: TRBJ2-7
v_gene: TRBV29-1
len: 13
abundance: many
d_gene: NA
CDR3nt: TGCAGCGTCAGGGGAGGTTATTCCTACGAGCAGTACTTC
CDR3aa: CSVRGGYSYEQYF

j_gene: TRBJ2-5
v_gene: TRBV10-3
len: 14
abundance: NA
d_gene: TRBD1
CDR3nt: TGTGCCATCCGGGACAGGGGGACCCAAGAGACCCAGTACTTC
CDR3aa: CAIRDRGTQETQYF

j_gene: TRBJ2-1
v_gene: TRBV29-1
len: 14
abundance: few
d_gene: NA
CDR3nt: TGCAGCGTTGTGGGTAGGAACTCCTACAATGAGCAGTTCTTC
CDR3aa: CSVVGRNSYNEQFF